The source of this T cell receptor (beta chain) is a study of blood T cells in healthy people across ages. General study points: Naive T cell percentage by flow cytometry tracked strongly with beta diversity.

Investigators took 8 to 10 milliliters of peripheral blood from every donor. This clonotype was seen only a few times. Antigen: not known. It was with a sample-barcoded 5' primer and a J-beta primer mix that a second PCR of roughly 7 to 12 cycles was run. One entry per CDR3 protein results from TCRdb running MiXCR on the 5' RACE reads. The sample carries some 930,000 distinct CDR3 sequences, 25% to 30% recorded once. Trimming removed 5 bases at V and 9 bases at J, with 20 bases between. The V gene's germline CDR1 is MNHEY and CDR2 SMNVEV (reference sequence). This CDR3 is built from 15 residues. This sample was also put to use in a study of T cells of mothers and their children. That study reports: Samples came from a few healthy Caucasian mothers and their six children. Reverse transcription into cDNA received all extracted RNA, at about 1.5 ug per 15 ul.

What was sequenced was blood. The J gene is TRBJ2-1, the V gene TRBV27; possibly TRBD2 for D (7 bases). This TCR was recovered from a woman aged 40 to 55 in good health. CDR3 residues: CASSPGGGLRGEQFF. As DNA, the CDR3 is TGTGCCAGCAGTCCTGGGGGGGGGCTCAGGGGTGAGCAGTTCTTC.